The entry that follows covers one TCR beta chain sequence. Its antigen is not identified. The source material, RNA transcripts, was used to amplify TCR beta CDR3 regions. When the TCR CDR3 underwent first-round RT-PCR, the HTBI primer set was used. TCRdb re-called the multiplex PCR reads with MiXCR, one entry per CDR3 protein. Of roughly 640,000 distinct CDR3 sequences in the sample, about a sixth were seen once. The sample comes from a study of T cells in Graves' hyperthyroidism and ophthalmopathy. Inclusion characteristics of ophthalmopathy patients comprised a Clinical Activity Score of at least 3, a NOSPECS grade of at least 4, and duration under 3 months. Study-wide findings and caveats: The model predicted ophthalmopathy a median around 6.5 months before onset.

Trimming left V 5 bases short and J 0 bases short, with 7 bases between. The CDR3 is 12 amino acids. Germline values: CDR1 DFQATT, CDR2 SNEGSKA (reference sequence). The chain joins TRBV20-1 to TRBJ1-2; no definite D call. The sequencing input was blood. The receptor's source is a woman in her thirties or forties with Graves' ophthalmopathy. CDR3 loop: CSAPSTNYGYTF. The DNA for the CDR3 is TGCAGTGCTCCCAGCACTAACTATGGCTACACCTTC.